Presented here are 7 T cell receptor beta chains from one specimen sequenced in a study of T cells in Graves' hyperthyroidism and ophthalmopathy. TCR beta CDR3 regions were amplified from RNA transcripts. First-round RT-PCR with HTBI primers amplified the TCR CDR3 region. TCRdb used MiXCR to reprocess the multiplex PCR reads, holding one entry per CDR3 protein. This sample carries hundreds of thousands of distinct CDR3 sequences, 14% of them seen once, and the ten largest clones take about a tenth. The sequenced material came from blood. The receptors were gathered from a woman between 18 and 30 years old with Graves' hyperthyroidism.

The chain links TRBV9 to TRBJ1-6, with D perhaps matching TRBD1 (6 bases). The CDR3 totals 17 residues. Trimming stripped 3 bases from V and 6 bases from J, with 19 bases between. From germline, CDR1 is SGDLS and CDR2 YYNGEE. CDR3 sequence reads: CASSAGGRSGVNSPLHF. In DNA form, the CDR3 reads TGTGCCAGCAGCGCCGGGGGCAGGAGCGGGGTTAATTCACCCCTCCACTTT.

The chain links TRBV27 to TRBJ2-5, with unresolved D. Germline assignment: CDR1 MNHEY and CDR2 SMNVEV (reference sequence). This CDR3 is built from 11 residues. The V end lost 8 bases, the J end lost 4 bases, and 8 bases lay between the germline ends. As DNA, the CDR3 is TGTGCCAGCCGGGCGAGAGAGACCCAGTACTTC. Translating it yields CASRARETQYF.

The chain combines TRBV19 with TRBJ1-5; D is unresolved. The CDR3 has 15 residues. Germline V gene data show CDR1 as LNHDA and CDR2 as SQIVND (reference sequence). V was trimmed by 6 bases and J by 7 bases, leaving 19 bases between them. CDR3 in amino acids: CASRKAGRSGQPQHF. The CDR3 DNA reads TGTGCCAGTAGGAAGGCGGGCAGGTCGGGGCAGCCCCAGCATTTT.

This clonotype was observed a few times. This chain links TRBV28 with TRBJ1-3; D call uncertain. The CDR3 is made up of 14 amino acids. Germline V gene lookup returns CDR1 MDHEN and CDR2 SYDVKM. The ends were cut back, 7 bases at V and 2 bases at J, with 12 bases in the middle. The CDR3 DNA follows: TGTGCCAGCATTTCCTTCGGAGCTGGAAACACCATATATTTT. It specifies CASISFGAGNTIYF.

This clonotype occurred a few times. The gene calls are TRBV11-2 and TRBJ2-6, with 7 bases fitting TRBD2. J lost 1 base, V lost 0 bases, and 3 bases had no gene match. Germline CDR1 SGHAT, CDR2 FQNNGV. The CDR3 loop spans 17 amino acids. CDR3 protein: CASSLDHGRSGANVLTF. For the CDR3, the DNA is TGTGCCAGCAGCTTAGATCACGGGAGGTCTGGGGCCAACGTCCTGACTTTC. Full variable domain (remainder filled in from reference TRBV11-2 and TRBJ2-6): EAGVAQSPRYKIIEKRQSVAFWCNPISGHATLYWYQQILGQGPKLLIQFQNNGVVDDSQLPKDRFSAERLKGVDSTLKIQPAKLEDSAVYLCASSLDHGRSGANVLTFGAGSRLTVL.

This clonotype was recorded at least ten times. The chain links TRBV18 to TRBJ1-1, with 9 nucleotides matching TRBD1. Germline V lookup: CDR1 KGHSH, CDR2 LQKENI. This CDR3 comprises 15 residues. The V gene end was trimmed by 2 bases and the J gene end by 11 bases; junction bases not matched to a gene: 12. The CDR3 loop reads CASSPGWTGVAPAFF. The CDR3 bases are TGTGCCAGCTCACCAGGGTGGACAGGGGTCGCCCCGGCTTTCTTT.

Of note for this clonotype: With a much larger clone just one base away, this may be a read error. The CDR3 protein is CSVVTSGITDTQYF. CDR3 DNA: TGCAGCGTTGTAACTAGCGGGATCACAGATACGCAGTATTTT. The rearrangement joins TRBV29-1 to TRBJ2-3, with 10 bases fitting TRBD2. The germline gives CDR1 SQVTM, CDR2 ANQGSEA. The V and J ends lost 4 bases and 2 bases, in that order; junction bases with no gene match: 3. The CDR3 is 14 amino acids.